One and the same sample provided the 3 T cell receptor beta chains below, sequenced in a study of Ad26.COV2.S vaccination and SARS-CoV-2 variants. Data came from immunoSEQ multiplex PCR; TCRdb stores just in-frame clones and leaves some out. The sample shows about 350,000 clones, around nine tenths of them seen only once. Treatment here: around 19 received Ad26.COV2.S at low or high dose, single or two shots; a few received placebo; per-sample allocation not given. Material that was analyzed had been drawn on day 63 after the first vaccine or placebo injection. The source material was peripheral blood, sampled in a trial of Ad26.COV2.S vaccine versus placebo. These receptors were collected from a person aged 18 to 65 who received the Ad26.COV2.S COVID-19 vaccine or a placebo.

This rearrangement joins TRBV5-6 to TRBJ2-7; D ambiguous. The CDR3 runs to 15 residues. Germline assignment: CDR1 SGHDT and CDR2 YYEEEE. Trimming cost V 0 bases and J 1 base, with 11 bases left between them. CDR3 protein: CASSLVWGDSYEQYF. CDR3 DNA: TGTGCCAGCAGCTTGGTTTGGGGTGATTCCTACGAGCAGTACTTC.

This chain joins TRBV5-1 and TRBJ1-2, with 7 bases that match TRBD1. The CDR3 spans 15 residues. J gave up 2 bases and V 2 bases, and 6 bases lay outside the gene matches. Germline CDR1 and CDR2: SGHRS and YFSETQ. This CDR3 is CASSFGTGANYGYTF. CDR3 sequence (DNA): TGCGCCAGCAGCTTCGGAACAGGGGCCAACTATGGCTACACCTTC.

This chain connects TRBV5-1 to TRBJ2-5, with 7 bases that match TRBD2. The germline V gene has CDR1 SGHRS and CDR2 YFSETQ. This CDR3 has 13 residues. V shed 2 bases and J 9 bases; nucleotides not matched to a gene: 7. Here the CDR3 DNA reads TGCGCCAGCAGCTTTGGCCCCCGGGAGGCCCAGTACTTC. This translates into CASSFGPREAQYF.